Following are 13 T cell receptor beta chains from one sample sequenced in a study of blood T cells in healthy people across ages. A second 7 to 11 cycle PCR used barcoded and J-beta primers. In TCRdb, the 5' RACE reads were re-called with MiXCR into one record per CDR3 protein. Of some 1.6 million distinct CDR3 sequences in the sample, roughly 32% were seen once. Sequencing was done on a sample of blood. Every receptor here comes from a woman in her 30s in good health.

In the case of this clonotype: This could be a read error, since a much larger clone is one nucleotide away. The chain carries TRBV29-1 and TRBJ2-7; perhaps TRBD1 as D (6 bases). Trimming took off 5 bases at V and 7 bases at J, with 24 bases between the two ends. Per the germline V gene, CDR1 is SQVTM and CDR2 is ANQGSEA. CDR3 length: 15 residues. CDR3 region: CSVTAPGHIHNEQYF. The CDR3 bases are TGCAGCGTTACCGCACCGGGACACATCCACAATGAGCAGTACTTC.

CDR3 bases: TGCAGCCTCGACCAGACAGGGCTTAACAATGAGCAGTTCTTC. This sequence encodes CSLDQTGLNNEQFF. This rearrangement joins TRBV29-1 to TRBJ2-1; 7 bases are shared with TRBD1. This CDR3 has 14 residues. Germline CDR1 is SQVTM and CDR2 is ANQGSEA. V lost 8 bases to trimming and J lost 5 bases; unmatched junction nucleotides: 12.

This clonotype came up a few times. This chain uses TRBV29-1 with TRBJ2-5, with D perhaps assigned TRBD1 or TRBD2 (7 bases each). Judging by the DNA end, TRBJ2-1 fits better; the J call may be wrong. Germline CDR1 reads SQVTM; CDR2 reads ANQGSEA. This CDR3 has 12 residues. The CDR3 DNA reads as TGCAGCGTTGACAGGGGGGGAGAGACCCAGTTCTTC. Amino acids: CSVDRGGETQFF.

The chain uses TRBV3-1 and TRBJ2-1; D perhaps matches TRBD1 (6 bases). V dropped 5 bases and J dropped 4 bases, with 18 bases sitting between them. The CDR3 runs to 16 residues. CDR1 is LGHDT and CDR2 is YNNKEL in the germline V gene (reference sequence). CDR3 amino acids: CASSSSLFGQYNEQFF. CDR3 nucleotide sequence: TGTGCCAGCAGCTCGAGCCTTTTTGGACAGTACAATGAGCAGTTCTTC.

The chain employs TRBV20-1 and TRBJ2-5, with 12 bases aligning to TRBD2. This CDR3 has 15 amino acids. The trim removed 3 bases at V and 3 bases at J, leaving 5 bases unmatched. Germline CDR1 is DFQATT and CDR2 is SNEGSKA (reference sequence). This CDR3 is CSARRRLAGEETQYF. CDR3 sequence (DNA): TGCAGTGCTAGGCGTCGACTAGCGGGGGAAGAGACCCAGTACTTC.

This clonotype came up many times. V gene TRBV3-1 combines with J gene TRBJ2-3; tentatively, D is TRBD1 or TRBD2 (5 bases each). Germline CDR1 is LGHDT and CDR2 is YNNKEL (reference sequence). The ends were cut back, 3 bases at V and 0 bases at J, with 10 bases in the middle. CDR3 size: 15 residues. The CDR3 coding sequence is TGTGCCAGCAGCCAGGGGGAATCTAGCACAGATACGCAGTATTTT. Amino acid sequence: CASSQGESSTDTQYF.

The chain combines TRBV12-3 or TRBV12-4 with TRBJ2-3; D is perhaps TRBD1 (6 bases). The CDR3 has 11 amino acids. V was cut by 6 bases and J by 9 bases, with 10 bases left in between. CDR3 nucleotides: TGTGCCAGCAGAACAGGGTTAACGCAGTATTTT. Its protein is CASRTGLTQYF.

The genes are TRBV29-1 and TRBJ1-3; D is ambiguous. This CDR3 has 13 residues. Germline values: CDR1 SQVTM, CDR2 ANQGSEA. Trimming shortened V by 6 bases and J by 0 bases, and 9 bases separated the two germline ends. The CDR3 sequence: CSVHTGSGNTIYF. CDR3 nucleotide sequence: TGCAGCGTGCACACGGGCTCTGGAAACACCATATATTTT.

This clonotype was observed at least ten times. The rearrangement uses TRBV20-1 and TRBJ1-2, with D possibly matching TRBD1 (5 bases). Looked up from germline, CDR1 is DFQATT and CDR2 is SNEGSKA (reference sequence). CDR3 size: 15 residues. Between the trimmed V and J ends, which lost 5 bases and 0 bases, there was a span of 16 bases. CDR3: CSAPLTGGTNYGYTF. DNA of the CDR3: TGCAGTGCTCCTCTCACAGGAGGCACTAACTATGGCTACACCTTC.

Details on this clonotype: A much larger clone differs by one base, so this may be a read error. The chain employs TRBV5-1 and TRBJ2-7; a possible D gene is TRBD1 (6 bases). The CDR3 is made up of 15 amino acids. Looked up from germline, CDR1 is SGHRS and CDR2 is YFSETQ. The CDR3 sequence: CASGLEWDKGYEQYF. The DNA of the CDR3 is TGCGCCAGCGGCTTGGAATGGGACAAGGGCTACGAGCAGTACTTC. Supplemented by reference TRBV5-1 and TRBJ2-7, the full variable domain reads KAGVTQTPRYLIKTRGQQVTLSCSPISGHRSVSWYQQTPGQGLQFLFEYFSETQRNKGNFPGRFSGRQFSNSRSEMNVSTLELGDSALYLCASGLEWDKGYEQYFGPGTRLTVT.

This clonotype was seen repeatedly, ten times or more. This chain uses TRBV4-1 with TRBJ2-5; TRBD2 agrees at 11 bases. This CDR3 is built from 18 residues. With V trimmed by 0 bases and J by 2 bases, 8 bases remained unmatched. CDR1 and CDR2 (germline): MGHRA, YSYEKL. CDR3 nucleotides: TGCGCCAGCAGCCAAGATCGTCCTAGCGGGAGGTGGCAAGAGACCCAGTACTTC. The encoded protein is CASSQDRPSGRWQETQYF.

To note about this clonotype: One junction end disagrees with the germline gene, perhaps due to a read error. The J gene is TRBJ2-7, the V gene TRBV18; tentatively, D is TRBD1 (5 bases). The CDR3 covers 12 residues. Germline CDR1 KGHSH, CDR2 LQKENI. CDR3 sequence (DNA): TGTGCCAGCCCACCGACAGACTACGAGCAGTACTTC. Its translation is CASPPTDYEQYF.

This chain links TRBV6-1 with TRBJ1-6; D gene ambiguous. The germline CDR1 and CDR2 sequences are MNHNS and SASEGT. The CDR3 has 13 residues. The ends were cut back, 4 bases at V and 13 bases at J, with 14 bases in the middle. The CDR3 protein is CASSVDEGSPLHF. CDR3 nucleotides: TGTGCCAGCAGTGTAGACGAAGGTTCTCCCCTCCACTTT.